The 29 T cell receptor beta chains below come from one sample, sequenced in a study of T-cell reconstitution after alpha-beta-depleted transplantation in children. Preparation of the TCRbeta library was carried out with unique molecular identifiers. TCRdb reanalysed the PCR reads using MiXCR and keeps one entry per CDR3 protein. The sample lists fewer than 1 million distinct CDR3 sequences; 15% to 20% were seen once. Sequences were derived from PBMCs, mostly from graft donor cells, sampled 360 days after TCRalphabeta/CD19-depleted stem cell transplant. The receptors were gathered from a male patient between 10 and 17 years old who had a stem cell transplant for acute lymphoblastic leukemia, so the T cells may come from the graft donor.

This clonotype was recorded a few times. J is TRBJ1-1 and V is TRBV7-3; perhaps TRBD1 as D (6 bases). Germline V gene lookup returns CDR1 SGHTA and CDR2 FQGTGA. The CDR3 sequence is 14 residues long. Trimming stripped 4 bases from V and 10 bases from J, with 19 bases between. CDR3 sequence: CASSSNPDRRGAFF. The CDR3 DNA sequence: TGTGCCAGCAGCTCCAACCCCGACAGGAGAGGAGCTTTCTTT.

This clonotype was counted ten times or more. The chain combines TRBV12-3 or TRBV12-4 with TRBJ2-7; 12 bases map to TRBD2. The CDR3 loop spans 16 amino acids. J was trimmed by 2 bases and V by 5 bases; bases with no gene match: 7. The CDR3 DNA is TGTGCCAGCAGTAGTGGACTAGCGGGACTCACCTACGAGCAGTACTTC. It specifies CASSSGLAGLTYEQYF.

This chain joins TRBV12-3 or TRBV12-4 and TRBJ2-7, with D tentatively TRBD2 (6 bases). Trimming took off 6 bases at V and 9 bases at J, with 12 bases between the two ends. This CDR3 comprises 11 residues. CDR3 sequence (DNA): TGTGCCAGCAGCACCGGGACTTCGCAGTACTTC. As protein: CASSTGTSQYF.

The sample holds a few counts of this clonotype. Here the CDR3 DNA reads TGTGCCAGCAGCCAAGATCCCGGTTATGGCTACACCTTC. Encoded protein: CASSQDPGYGYTF. The chain uses TRBV3-1 and TRBJ1-2; D unresolved. Germline V gives CDR1 LGHDT, CDR2 YNNKEL (reference sequence). CDR3 length equals 13 residues. V shed 0 bases and J shed 5 bases, with 7 bases lying between them.

The rearrangement links TRBV25-1 to TRBJ2-1; 9 bases agree with TRBD1. V trimming: 6 bases; J trimming: 1 base; junction bases outside the gene matches: 7. The germline V gene has CDR1 MGHDK and CDR2 SYGVNS. This CDR3 is built from 16 residues. CDR3 nucleotide sequence: TGTGCCAGCAGGAAACCGGGACAGGGTTCCTACAATGAGCAGTTCTTC. Residues: CASRKPGQGSYNEQFF.

The sample holds a few counts of this clonotype. The J gene is TRBJ2-1, the V gene TRBV6-2 or TRBV6-3; 7 positions agree with TRBD1. Trimming at V came to 0 bases and at J to 5 bases, leaving 7 bases not matched to a gene. The CDR3 extends over 16 amino acids. Germline CDR1 reads MNHEY; CDR2 reads SVGEGT. CDR3 amino acids: CASSYSQTGMDNEQFF. CDR3 DNA sequence: TGTGCCAGCAGTTACTCCCAGACAGGGATGGACAATGAGCAGTTCTTC.

V usage is TRBV18 and J usage is TRBJ2-7; perhaps TRBD1 as D (6 bases). Trimming took 2 bases from V and 2 from J, leaving 13 bases between them. The germline CDR1 and CDR2 sequences are KGHSH and LQKENI. The CDR3 extends over 15 amino acids. The chain's CDR3 is CASSPSGQYPYEQYF. In DNA, the CDR3 is TGTGCCAGCTCACCATCCGGACAGTACCCCTACGAGCAGTACTTC.

At least ten counts were recorded for this clonotype. V is TRBV4-2 and J is TRBJ1-1; a weak D match, TRBD1 (5 bases). Trimming cost V 3 bases and J 2 bases, with 16 bases left between them. This CDR3 is built from 16 residues. Germline lookup yields CDR1 LGHNA and CDR2 YNFKEQ. CDR3 sequence: CASSHAPAGVNTEAFF. The DNA for the CDR3 is TGTGCCAGCAGCCACGCCCCTGCGGGGGTAAACACTGAAGCTTTCTTT.

There are a few counts of this clonotype. The genes are TRBV20-1 and TRBJ2-1; 9 bases fit TRBD2. Germline CDR1 and CDR2: DFQATT and SNEGSKA (reference sequence). Trimming removed 5 bases from V and 4 bases from J; junction bases left unmatched: 12. The CDR3 has 16 residues. The CDR3 coding sequence is TGCAGTGCTGTAGTTCGGGCGGGAGGGCCTTACAATGAGCAGTTCTTC. This encodes CSAVVRAGGPYNEQFF.

This clonotype was counted between two and nine times. This chain joins TRBV2 and TRBJ2-1; no firm D call. Per germline, CDR1 SNHLY and CDR2 FYNNEI. CDR3 length: 16 residues. Trimming stripped 8 bases from V and 4 bases from J, with 21 bases between. The chain's CDR3 is CASPAAVGLNYNEQFF. The CDR3 region has the DNA TGTGCCAGCCCCGCGGCAGTAGGGCTAAATTACAATGAGCAGTTCTTC.

In its sample, this clonotype was seen many times. The CDR3 DNA reads as TGCAGCGTTGAAAACGGCCCTGAGCAGTTCTTC. It codes for CSVENGPEQFF. The chain links TRBV29-1 to TRBJ2-1; D is unresolved. Trimming cost V 2 bases and J 9 bases, with 8 bases left between them. This CDR3 has 11 amino acids. CDR1 is SQVTM and CDR2 is ANQGSEA in the germline V gene.

The chain is built from TRBV5-1 and TRBJ2-7; 13 nucleotides align to TRBD2. CDR3 length equals 14 residues. In germline, CDR1 is SGHRS, CDR2 YFSETQ. The ends lost 4 bases at V and 5 bases at J; junction bases unmatched: 3. The CDR3 region has the DNA TGCGCCAGCAGCGGACTAGCGGGAGCCGACGAGCAGTACTTC. Translating gives CASSGLAGADEQYF.

J is TRBJ2-1 and V is TRBV5-1; 12 bases agree with TRBD1. Germline values: CDR1 SGHRS, CDR2 YFSETQ. V dropped 4 bases and J dropped 1; count of bases not matched to a gene: 6. The CDR3 has 17 amino acids. CDR3 region: CASSTGTGGSSYNEQFF. The DNA for the CDR3 is TGCGCCAGCAGCACCGGGACAGGGGGCTCATCCTACAATGAGCAGTTCTTC.

J is TRBJ2-7 and V is TRBV3-1; D gene unclear. CDR3 length: 14 residues. V lost 1 base and J lost 6, with 13 bases in between. Per the germline V gene, CDR1 is LGHDT and CDR2 is YNNKEL (reference sequence). CDR3 nucleotide sequence: TGTGCCAGCAGCCAAGCCGCCCTAATATCCGAGCAGTACTTC. Its translation: CASSQAALISEQYF.

The CDR3 region has the DNA TGCGCCAGCAGTGATCGCGGGAGGTCTAGCACAGATACGCAGTATTTT. Translation gives CASSDRGRSSTDTQYF. The chain recombines TRBV10-1 with TRBJ2-3; 8 bases line up with TRBD2. Germline V CDR1 and CDR2: WNHNN, SYGVQD (reference sequence). This CDR3 comprises 16 residues. The ends lost 3 bases at V and 0 bases at J; junction bases unmatched: 5.

This chain joins TRBV4-1 and TRBJ1-6, with D unclear. Germline V gene lookup returns CDR1 MGHRA and CDR2 YSYEKL. The CDR3 spans 15 residues. Between the trimmed V and J ends, which lost 0 bases and 9 bases, there was a span of 12 bases. The CDR3 coding sequence is TGCGCCAGCAGCCAAGATCCAACTCTGGTTTCACCCCTCCACTTT. Residues: CASSQDPTLVSPLHF.

Only a few counts were recorded for this clonotype. In DNA, the CDR3 is TGTGCCAGCAGCTACACTGTCGGACTAGCGGGAGGGCCCGGCACCGGGGAGCTGTTTTTT. Its protein is CASSYTVGLAGGPGTGELFF. The chain links TRBV7-3 to TRBJ2-2, with 15 bases identical to TRBD2. The CDR3 loop spans 20 amino acids. Germline V gene sequence: CDR1 SGHTA, CDR2 FQGTGA. V was clipped by 4 bases and J by 4 bases; unmatched bases: 13. Full variable domain (remainder filled in from reference TRBV7-3 and TRBJ2-2): GAGVSQTPSNKVTEKGKYVELRCDPISGHTALYWYRQSLGQGPEFLIYFQGTGAADDSGLPNDRFFAVRPEGSVSTLKIQRTERGDSAVYLCASSYTVGLAGGPGTGELFFGEGSRLTVL.

J is TRBJ2-7 and V is TRBV4-1, with unresolved D. The V gene's germline CDR1 is MGHRA and CDR2 YSYEKL. The CDR3 contains 13 residues. The germline V and J ends were trimmed by 4 bases and 3 bases, with 10 bases remaining between them. The CDR3 DNA is TGCGCCAGCAGCCCTTCGGGCCTCTACGAGCAGTACTTC. Its protein product is CASSPSGLYEQYF.

The chain links TRBV11-2 to TRBJ2-4, with unresolved D. Trimming took off 5 bases at V and 2 bases at J, with 25 bases between the two ends. The CDR3 runs 19 residues. Germline loops: CDR1 SGHAT, CDR2 FQNNGV. In nucleotides, the CDR3 is TGTGCCAGCAGCGATAATTTTGGGTCGGGCTTGGATACCAAAAACATTCAGTACTTC. Translation: CASSDNFGSGLDTKNIQYF. Using reference TRBV11-2 and TRBJ2-4 for the parts outside the CDR3, the full variable domain is EAGVAQSPRYKIIEKRQSVAFWCNPISGHATLYWYQQILGQGPKLLIQFQNNGVVDDSQLPKDRFSAERLKGVDSTLKIQPAKLEDSAVYLCASSDNFGSGLDTKNIQYFGAGTRLSVL.

Only a few counts were recorded for this clonotype. The V call is TRBV5-1, the J call TRBJ2-3; possibly TRBD2 for D (6 bases). The CDR3 totals 16 residues. Germline V gives CDR1 SGHRS, CDR2 YFSETQ. The germline V and J ends were trimmed by 3 bases and 5 bases, with 19 bases remaining between them. CDR3 sequence (DNA): TGCGCCAGCAGCTATTTAGCGCTAGGAGGGAGAGATACGCAGTATTTT. It encodes CASSYLALGGRDTQYF.

This clonotype came up many times. The rearrangement joins TRBV20-1 to TRBJ2-3; D remains ambiguous. The CDR3 length is 14 residues. Looked up from germline, CDR1 is DFQATT and CDR2 is SNEGSKA (reference sequence). V lost 3 bases and J 0 bases, leaving 10 bases between the germline ends. The CDR3 protein is CSASPPDSTDTQYF. As DNA, the CDR3 is TGCAGTGCTAGTCCCCCGGACAGCACAGATACGCAGTATTTT.

The genes are TRBV19 and TRBJ2-1, with 7 bases aligning to TRBD1. The junction had 2 bases not matched to a gene; V was cut back by 1 base and J by 8 bases. Germline-derived CDR1 and CDR2 are LNHDA and SQIVND (reference sequence). The CDR3 is 13 amino acids. For the CDR3, the DNA is TGTGCCAGTAGTATAGGACAGGGCTATGAGCAGTTCTTC. Amino acid sequence: CASSIGQGYEQFF.

The CDR3, as DNA: TGTGCCAGCAGTTTGGGGGTGGGAGACACTGAAGCTTTCTTT. This encodes CASSLGVGDTEAFF. The chain carries TRBV12-3 or TRBV12-4 and TRBJ1-1; D may be TRBD1 (5 bases). Trimming removed 3 bases from V and 3 bases from J, with 11 bases in between. CDR3 length equals 14 residues.

This clonotype was counted a few times. The chain has TRBV20-1 and TRBJ1-2; D call uncertain. The germline gives CDR1 DFQATT, CDR2 SNEGSKA (reference sequence). The CDR3 runs 13 residues. Trimming left V 5 bases short and J 0 bases short, with 10 bases between. CDR3 nucleotide sequence: TGCAGTGCTCCGGGGTCTCCTAACTATGGCTACACCTTC. This translates into CSAPGSPNYGYTF.

Only a few counts were recorded for this clonotype. The V and J genes are TRBV29-1 and TRBJ2-7, with TRBD1 as a possible D gene (6 bases). Per germline, CDR1 SQVTM and CDR2 ANQGSEA. Trimming left V 6 bases short and J 4 bases short, with 19 bases between. This CDR3 comprises 14 residues. The CDR3 DNA reads TGCAGCGTCCGAGGGACACAGGGTGGGTACGAGCAGTACTTC. It encodes CSVRGTQGGYEQYF.

This clonotype was recorded many times. The chain links TRBV12-3 or TRBV12-4 to TRBJ2-3; TRBD2 matches at 10 bases. This CDR3 contains 15 residues. Trimming took 6 bases from V and 1 from J; bases not matched to a gene: 4. In nucleotides, the CDR3 is TGTGCCAGCAGCTACGGGACTAGCGGCACAGATACGCAGTATTTT. Its protein product is CASSYGTSGTDTQYF.

This chain uses TRBV7-9 with TRBJ2-7; D not certain. CDR1 SEHNR and CDR2 FQNEAQ come from the germline V gene (reference sequence). Trimming stripped 5 bases from V and 0 bases from J, with 11 bases between. This CDR3 region has 14 residues. CDR3 DNA: TGTGCCAGCAGCCCGCCCCAGGCCTCCTACGAGCAGTACTTC. Its translation: CASSPPQASYEQYF.

The V and J genes are TRBV7-9 and TRBJ2-4; D may be TRBD2 (6 bases). Germline CDR1 SEHNR, CDR2 FQNEAQ (reference sequence). V lost 5 bases and J 0 bases, leaving 17 bases between the germline ends. This CDR3 comprises 17 residues. CDR3 DNA sequence: TGTGCCAGCAGCCCCGTCCGGGACTCTCAAGCCAAAAACATTCAGTACTTC. It encodes CASSPVRDSQAKNIQYF.

This clonotype has just a few counts. The genes are TRBV12-3 or TRBV12-4 and TRBJ2-3; 7 bases are shared with TRBD2. The CDR3 runs to 15 residues. J was trimmed by 2 bases and V by 6 bases; bases with no gene match: 8. The CDR3 spells CASSLRGGITDTQYF. For the CDR3, the DNA is TGTGCCAGCAGCCTTCGCGGGGGAATCACAGATACGCAGTATTTT.